This entry is about one TCR beta chain. This sample is part of a study of low-dose radiotherapy and immunotherapy resistance in tumors. TRAV and TRBV primers primed cDNA for both TCRalpha and TCRbeta. The PCR that amplified TCRs ran for about 20 cycles, relying on a constant-region primer and a V-primer adapter. TCRdb re-derived calls from the reads in MiXCR, one entry per CDR3 protein. Of 13,000 to 15,000 distinct CDR3 sequences listed, 45% to 55% are singletons. The CDR3 totals 14 residues. Trimming shortened V by 4 bases and J by 4 bases, and 10 bases separated the two germline ends. Germline CDR1 is LGHNA and CDR2 is YSLEER.

The V and J genes are TRBV4-3 and TRBJ1-4; D is perhaps TRBD1 (6 bases). The sequence was obtained from a human donor with advanced metastatic prostate, ovarian, gallbladder or colorectal cancer (not recorded which). This table probably holds off-target reads from a library built for another chain. CDR3 bases: TGCGCCAGCAGCCCCCAAGGGGGTAATGAAAAACTGTTTTTT. Protein: CASSPQGGNEKLFF.